The table lists the clone carrying this TCR beta chain with a few counts. The target antigen is unknown. This specimen comes from a study of T cells after yellow fever vaccination. The CDR3 consists of 15 residues. V was cut by 9 bases and J by 0 bases, with 12 bases left in between. TCRdb re-derived calls from the 5' RACE reads in MiXCR, one entry per CDR3 protein. The sample lists a few hundred thousand distinct CDR3 sequences, approximately 10% seen once, with 18% in the top ten. The study's findings and limits: Most clones from primary vaccination resurfaced after the booster (approximately 97% CD4, 75% to 90% CD8).

This chain connects TRBV12-3 or TRBV12-4 to TRBJ2-6; unclear D gene. The receptor comes from a man aged 18 to 35 who received the YFV17D yellow fever vaccine. This sample comprised PBMCs, obtained on the day of the first yellow fever vaccination. The CDR3 region has the DNA TGTGCCAGTGCGACACACCGCTCTGGGGCCAACGTCCTGACTTTC. Its translation is CASATHRSGANVLTF.